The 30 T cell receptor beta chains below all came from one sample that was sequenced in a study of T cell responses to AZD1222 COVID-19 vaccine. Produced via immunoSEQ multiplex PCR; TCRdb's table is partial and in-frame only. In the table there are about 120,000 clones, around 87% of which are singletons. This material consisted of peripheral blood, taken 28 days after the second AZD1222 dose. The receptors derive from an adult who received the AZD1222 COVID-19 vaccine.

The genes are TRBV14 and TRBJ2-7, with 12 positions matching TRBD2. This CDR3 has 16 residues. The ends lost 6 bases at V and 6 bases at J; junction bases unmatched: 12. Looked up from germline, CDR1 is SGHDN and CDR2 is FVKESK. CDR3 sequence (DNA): TGTGCCAGCAGTCGACTAGCGGGGGAACCTGGGGGCGAGCAGTACTTC. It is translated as CASSRLAGEPGGEQYF.

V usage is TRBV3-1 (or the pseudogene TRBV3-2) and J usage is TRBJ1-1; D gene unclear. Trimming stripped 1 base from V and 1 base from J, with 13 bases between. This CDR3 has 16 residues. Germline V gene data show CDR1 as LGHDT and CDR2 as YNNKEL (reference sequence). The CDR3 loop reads CASSQGVKRRNTEAFF. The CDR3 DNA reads TGTGCCAGCAGCCAAGGTGTCAAGAGGAGGAACACTGAAGCTTTCTTT.

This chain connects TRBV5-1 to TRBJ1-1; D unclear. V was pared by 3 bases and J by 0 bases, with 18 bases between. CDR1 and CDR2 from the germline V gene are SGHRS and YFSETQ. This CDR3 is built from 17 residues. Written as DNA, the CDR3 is TGCGCCAGCAGCTATCAGCCGGGAAAAAACATGAACACTGAAGCTTTCTTT. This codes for CASSYQPGKNMNTEAFF.

Written as DNA, the CDR3 is TGTGCCATCTCGACAGGAAACTATGGCTACACCTTC. It codes for CAISTGNYGYTF. The chain joins TRBV6-5 to TRBJ1-2; TRBD1 is a possible D gene (6 bases). The CDR3 is 12 amino acids. CDR1 MNHEY and CDR2 SVGAGI come from the germline V gene. V dropped 10 bases and J dropped 2 bases, with 11 bases sitting between them.

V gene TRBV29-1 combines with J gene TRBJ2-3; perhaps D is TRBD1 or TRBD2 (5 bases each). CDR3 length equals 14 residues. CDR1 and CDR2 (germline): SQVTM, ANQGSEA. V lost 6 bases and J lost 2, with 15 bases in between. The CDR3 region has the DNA TGCAGCGTGCGCCGGGACCACGACACAGATACGCAGTATTTT. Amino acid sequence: CSVRRDHDTDTQYF.

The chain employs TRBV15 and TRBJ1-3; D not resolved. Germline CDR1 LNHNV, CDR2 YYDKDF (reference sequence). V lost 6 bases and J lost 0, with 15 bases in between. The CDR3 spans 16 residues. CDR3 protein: CATRASFATSGNTIYF. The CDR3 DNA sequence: TGTGCCACCAGAGCTTCGTTCGCTACCTCTGGAAACACCATATATTTT.

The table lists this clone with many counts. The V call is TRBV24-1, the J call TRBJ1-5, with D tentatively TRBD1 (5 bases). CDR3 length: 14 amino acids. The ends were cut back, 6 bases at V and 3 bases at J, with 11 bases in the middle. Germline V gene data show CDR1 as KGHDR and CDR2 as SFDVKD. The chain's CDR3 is CATSPAGVNQPQHF. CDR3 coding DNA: TGTGCCACCAGTCCGGCGGGGGTCAATCAGCCCCAGCATTTT.

The CDR3 reads CASQGNTEAFF. CDR3 nucleotide sequence: TGTGCCAGTCAGGGGAACACTGAAGCTTTCTTT. V gene TRBV10-3 combines with J gene TRBJ1-1; a possible D gene is TRBD1 (5 bases). V lost 10 bases and J lost 1, with 7 bases in between. Germline V gene data show CDR1 as ENHRY and CDR2 as SYGVKD. This CDR3 contains 11 residues.

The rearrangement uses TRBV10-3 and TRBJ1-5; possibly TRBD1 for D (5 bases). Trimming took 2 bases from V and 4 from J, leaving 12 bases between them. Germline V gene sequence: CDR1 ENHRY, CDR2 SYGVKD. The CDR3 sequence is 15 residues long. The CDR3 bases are TGTGCCATCAGTGAGGGGGGGGTTGGGAATCAGCCCCAGCATTTT. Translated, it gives CAISEGGVGNQPQHF.

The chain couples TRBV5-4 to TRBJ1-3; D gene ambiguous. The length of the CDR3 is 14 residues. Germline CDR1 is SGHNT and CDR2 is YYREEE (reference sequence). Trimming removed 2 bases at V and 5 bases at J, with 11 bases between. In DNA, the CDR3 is TGTGCCAGCAGCTTCCTAGGCAATCGAAACACCATATATTTT. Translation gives CASSFLGNRNTIYF.

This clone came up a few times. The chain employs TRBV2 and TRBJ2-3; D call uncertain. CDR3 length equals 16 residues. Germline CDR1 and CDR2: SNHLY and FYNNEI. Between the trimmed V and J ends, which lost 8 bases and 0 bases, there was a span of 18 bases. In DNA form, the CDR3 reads TGTGCCAGCGGACGCCCCTGGGCCGCTAGCACAGATACGCAGTATTTT. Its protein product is CASGRPWAASTDTQYF. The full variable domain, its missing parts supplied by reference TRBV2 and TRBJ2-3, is EPEVTQTPSHQVTQMGQEVILRCVPISNHLYFYWYRQILGQKVEFLVSFYNNEISEKSEIFDDQFSVERPDGSNFTLKIRSTKLEDSAMYFCASGRPWAASTDTQYFGPGTRLTVL.

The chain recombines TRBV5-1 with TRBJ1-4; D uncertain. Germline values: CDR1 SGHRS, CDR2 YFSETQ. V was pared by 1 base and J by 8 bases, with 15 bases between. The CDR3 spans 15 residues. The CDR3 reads CASSLSGGEFEKLFF. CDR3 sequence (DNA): TGCGCCAGCAGCTTGTCTGGTGGAGAGTTCGAAAAACTGTTTTTT. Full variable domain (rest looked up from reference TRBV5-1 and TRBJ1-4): KAGVTQTPRYLIKTRGQQVTLSCSPISGHRSVSWYQQTPGQGLQFLFEYFSETQRNKGNFPGRFSGRQFSNSRSEMNVSTLELGDSALYLCASSLSGGEFEKLFFGSGTQLSVL.

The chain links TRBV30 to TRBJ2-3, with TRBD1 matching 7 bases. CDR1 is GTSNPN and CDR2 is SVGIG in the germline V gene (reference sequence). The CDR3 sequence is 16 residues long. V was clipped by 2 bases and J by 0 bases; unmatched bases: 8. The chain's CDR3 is CAWSRSDRFSTDTQYF. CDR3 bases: TGTGCCTGGAGTCGATCGGACAGGTTTAGCACAGATACGCAGTATTTT.

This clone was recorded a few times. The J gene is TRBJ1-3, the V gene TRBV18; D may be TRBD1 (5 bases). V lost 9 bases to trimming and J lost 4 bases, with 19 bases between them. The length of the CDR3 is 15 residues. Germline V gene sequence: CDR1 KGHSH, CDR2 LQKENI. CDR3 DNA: TGTGCCAGTTCAATCGCAGGGTTATCCGGAAACACCATATATTTT. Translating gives CASSIAGLSGNTIYF.

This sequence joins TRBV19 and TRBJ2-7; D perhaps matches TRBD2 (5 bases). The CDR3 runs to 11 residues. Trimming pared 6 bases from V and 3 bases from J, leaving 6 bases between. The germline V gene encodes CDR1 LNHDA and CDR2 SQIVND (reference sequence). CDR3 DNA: TGTGCCAGTAGGGCGGGCTACGAGCAGTACTTC. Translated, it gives CASRAGYEQYF.

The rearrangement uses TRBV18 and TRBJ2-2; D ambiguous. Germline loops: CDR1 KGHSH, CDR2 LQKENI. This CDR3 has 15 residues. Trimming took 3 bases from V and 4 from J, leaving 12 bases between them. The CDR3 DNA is TGTGCCAGCTCACCCCCCGCAGCGTTCACCGGGGAGCTGTTTTTT. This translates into CASSPPAAFTGELFF.

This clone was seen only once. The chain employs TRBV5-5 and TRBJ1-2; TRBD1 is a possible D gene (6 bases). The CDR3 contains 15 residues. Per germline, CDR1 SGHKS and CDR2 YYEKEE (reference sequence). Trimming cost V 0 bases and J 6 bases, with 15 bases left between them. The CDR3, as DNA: TGTGCCAGCAGCTTGGCCTCGGGGGCCTGGGATGGCTACACCTTC. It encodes CASSLASGAWDGYTF.

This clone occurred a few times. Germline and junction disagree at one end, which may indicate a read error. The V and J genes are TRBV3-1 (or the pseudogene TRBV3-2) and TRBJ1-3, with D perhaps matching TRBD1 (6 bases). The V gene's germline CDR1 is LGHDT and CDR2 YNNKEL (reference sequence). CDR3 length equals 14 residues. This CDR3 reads CASGQQGGGNTIYF. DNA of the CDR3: TGTGCCAGCGGCCAACAGGGCGGCGGAAACACCATATATTTT.

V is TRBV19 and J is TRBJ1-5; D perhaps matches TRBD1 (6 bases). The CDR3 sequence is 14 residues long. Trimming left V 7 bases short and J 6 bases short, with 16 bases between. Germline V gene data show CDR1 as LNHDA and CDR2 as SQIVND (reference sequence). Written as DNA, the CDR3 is TGTGCCAGTACTATCAGGGGAGTGCGTCAGCCCCAGCATTTT. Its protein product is CASTIRGVRQPQHF.

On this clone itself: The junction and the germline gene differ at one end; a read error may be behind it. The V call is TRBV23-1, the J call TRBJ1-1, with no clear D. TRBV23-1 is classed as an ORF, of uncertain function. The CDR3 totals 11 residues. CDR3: CATRMNAEAFF. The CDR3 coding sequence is TGCGCCACGCGCATGAACGCTGAAGCTTTCTTT.

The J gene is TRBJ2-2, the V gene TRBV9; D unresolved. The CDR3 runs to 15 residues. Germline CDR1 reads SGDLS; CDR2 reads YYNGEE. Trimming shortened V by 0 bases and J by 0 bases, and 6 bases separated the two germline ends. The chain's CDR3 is CASSVVLANTGELFF. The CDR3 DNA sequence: TGTGCCAGCAGCGTAGTCCTCGCGAACACCGGGGAGCTGTTTTTT.

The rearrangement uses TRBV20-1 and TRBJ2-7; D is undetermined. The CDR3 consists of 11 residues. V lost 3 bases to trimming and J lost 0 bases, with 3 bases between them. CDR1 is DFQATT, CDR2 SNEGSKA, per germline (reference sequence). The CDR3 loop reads CSASGSYEQYF. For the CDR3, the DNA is TGCAGTGCTAGCGGCTCCTACGAGCAGTACTTC.

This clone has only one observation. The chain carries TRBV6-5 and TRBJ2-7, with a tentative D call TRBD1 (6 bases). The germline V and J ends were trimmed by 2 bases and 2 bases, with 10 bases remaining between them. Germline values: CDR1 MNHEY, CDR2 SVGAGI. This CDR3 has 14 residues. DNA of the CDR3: TGTGCCAGCAGTTACGGAACAGGGCCCTACGAGCAGTACTTC. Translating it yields CASSYGTGPYEQYF.

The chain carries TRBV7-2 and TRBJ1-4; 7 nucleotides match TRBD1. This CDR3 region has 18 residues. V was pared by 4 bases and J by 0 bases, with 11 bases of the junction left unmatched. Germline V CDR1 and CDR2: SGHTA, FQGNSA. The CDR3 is CASSSPGQSYSTNEKLFF. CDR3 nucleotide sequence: TGTGCCAGCAGCTCCCCGGGACAGAGTTACTCAACTAATGAAAAACTGTTTTTT.

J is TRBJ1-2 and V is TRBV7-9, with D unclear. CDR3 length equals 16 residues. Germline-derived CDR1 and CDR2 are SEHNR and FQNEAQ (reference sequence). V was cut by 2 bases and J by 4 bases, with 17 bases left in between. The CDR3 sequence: CASSLRPVTEFYGYTF. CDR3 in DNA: TGTGCCAGCAGCTTAAGACCCGTCACGGAGTTCTATGGCTACACCTTC.

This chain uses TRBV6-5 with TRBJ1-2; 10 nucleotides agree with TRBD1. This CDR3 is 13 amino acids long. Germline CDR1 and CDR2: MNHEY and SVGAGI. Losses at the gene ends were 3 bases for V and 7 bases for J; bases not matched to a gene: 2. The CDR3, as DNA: TGTGCCAGCAGTTATCGGGACAGGGGTGGCTACACCTTC. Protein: CASSYRDRGGYTF.

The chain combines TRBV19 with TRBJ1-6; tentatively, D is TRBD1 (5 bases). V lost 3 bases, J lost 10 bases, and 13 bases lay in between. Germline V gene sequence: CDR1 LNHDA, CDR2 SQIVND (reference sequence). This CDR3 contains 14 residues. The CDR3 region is CASSMGQGTSPLHF. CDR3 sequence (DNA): TGTGCCAGTAGTATGGGGCAGGGAACGTCACCCCTCCACTTT.

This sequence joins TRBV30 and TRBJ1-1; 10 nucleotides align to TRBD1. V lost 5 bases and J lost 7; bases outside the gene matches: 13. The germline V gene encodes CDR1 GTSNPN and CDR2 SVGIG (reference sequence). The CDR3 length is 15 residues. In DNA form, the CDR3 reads TGTGCCTGGGGGTACACGGGACAGGGGCTGGGTGAAGCTTTCTTT. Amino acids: CAWGYTGQGLGEAFF.

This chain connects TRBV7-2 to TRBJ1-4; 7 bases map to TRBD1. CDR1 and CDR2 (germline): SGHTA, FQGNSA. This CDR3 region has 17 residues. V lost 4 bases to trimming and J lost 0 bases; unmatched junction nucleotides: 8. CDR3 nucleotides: TGTGCCAGCAGCTCGACAGGGTTTAGGTCAACTAATGAAAAACTGTTTTTT. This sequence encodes CASSSTGFRSTNEKLFF.

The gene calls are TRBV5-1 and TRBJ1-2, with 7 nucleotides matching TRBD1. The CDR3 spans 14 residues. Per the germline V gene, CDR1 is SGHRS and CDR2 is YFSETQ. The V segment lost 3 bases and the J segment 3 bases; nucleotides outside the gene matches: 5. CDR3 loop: CASSYTGTDYGYTF. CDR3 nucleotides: TGCGCCAGCAGCTACACCGGGACAGACTATGGCTACACCTTC.